Below are 25 T cell receptor beta chains sequenced from a single sample in a study of T cell responses to AZD1222 COVID-19 vaccine. Sequencing used immunoSEQ multiplex PCR; TCRdb keeps in-frame clones, though not all of them. The table shows under 150,000 clones, with approximately 92% occurring only once. The starting material was peripheral blood, obtained 28 days after the second AZD1222 dose. The receptors were sampled from an adult who received the AZD1222 COVID-19 vaccine.

Concerning this clone: This CDR3 is also generated by other DNA sequences in the sample. The genes are TRBV5-1 and TRBJ2-5; D possibly corresponds to TRBD2 (5 bases). V shed 1 base and J shed 5 bases, with 15 bases lying between them. CDR3 length equals 15 residues. The germline CDR1 and CDR2 sequences are SGHRS and YFSETQ. The CDR3 sequence: CASSLRPGNRETQYF. CDR3 DNA: TGCGCCAGCAGCTTGAGGCCGGGGAATAGGGAGACCCAGTACTTC. The full variable domain, in which reference TRBV5-1 and TRBJ2-5 provide the parts outside the CDR3, is KAGVTQTPRYLIKTRGQQVTLSCSPISGHRSVSWYQQTPGQGLQFLFEYFSETQRNKGNFPGRFSGRQFSNSRSEMNVSTLELGDSALYLCASSLRPGNRETQYFGPGTRLLVL.

V usage is TRBV5-1 and J usage is TRBJ2-2; no reliable D call. V lost 3 bases, J lost 3 bases, and 6 bases lay in between. CDR3 size: 13 residues. CDR1 and CDR2 (germline): SGHRS, YFSETQ. CDR3 residues: CASSSRDTGELFF. For the CDR3, the DNA is TGCGCCAGCAGCTCTAGGGACACCGGGGAGCTGTTTTTT.

The gene calls are TRBV7-2 and TRBJ1-1, with TRBD1 as a possible D gene (6 bases). CDR1 is SGHTA, CDR2 FQGNSA, per germline. This CDR3 has 15 residues. The V end was cut by 5 bases, the J end by 5 bases, with 18 bases between. CDR3 sequence (DNA): TGTGCCAGCAGCACCCACGGGGGGGCGCGGACTGAAGCTTTCTTT. Translating it yields CASSTHGGARTEAFF.

The genes are TRBV19 and TRBJ1-4, with D uncertain. V lost 1 base, J lost 0 bases, and 9 bases lay in between. The CDR3 consists of 16 residues. The germline gives CDR1 LNHDA, CDR2 SQIVND (reference sequence). The CDR3 DNA follows: TGTGCCAGTAGTATAGTAACAGCCTCAACTAATGAAAAACTGTTTTTT. This codes for CASSIVTASTNEKLFF. The full variable domain, rest sourced from reference TRBV19 and TRBJ1-4, is DGGITQSPKYLFRKEGQNVTLSCEQNLNHDAMYWYRQDPGQGLRLIYYSQIVNDFQKGDIAEGYSVSREKKESFPLTVTSAQKNPTAFYLCASSIVTASTNEKLFFGSGTQLSVL.

This clone was detected only a few times. V usage is TRBV3-1 (or the pseudogene TRBV3-2) and J usage is TRBJ1-5, with TRBD1 matching over 11 bases. The germline V gene encodes CDR1 LGHDT and CDR2 YNNKEL (reference sequence). The CDR3 runs to 18 residues. V lost 1 base and J lost 0; bases outside the gene matches: 5. This CDR3 is CASSQGWGQGDSNQPQHF. CDR3 in DNA: TGTGCCAGCAGCCAAGGGTGGGGACAGGGGGATAGCAATCAGCCCCAGCATTTT.

This chain connects TRBV11-3 to TRBJ2-5; TRBD2 agrees at 11 bases. V was clipped by 2 bases and J by 2 bases; unmatched bases: 4. CDR3 length equals 16 residues. Germline values: CDR1 SGHNT, CDR2 YENEEA. The CDR3 loop is CASSLMGTSGQETQYF. The CDR3 DNA follows: TGTGCCAGCAGCTTAATGGGGACTAGCGGACAAGAGACCCAGTACTTC.

This clone was recorded once. The V call is TRBV18, the J call TRBJ2-2; D gene uncertain. Germline assignment: CDR1 KGHSH and CDR2 LQKENI. The CDR3 is 18 amino acids. The V end lost 5 bases, the J end lost 0 bases, and 19 bases lay between the germline ends. The CDR3 coding sequence is TGTGCCAGCTCAGCCCTCCCCTCCCAGTACCCGAACACCGGGGAGCTGTTTTTT. Its translation is CASSALPSQYPNTGELFF.

The chain has TRBV7-2 and TRBJ2-1; no firm D call. V shed 5 bases and J shed 0 bases, with 17 bases lying between them. The CDR3 loop spans 17 amino acids. Germline V gene lookup returns CDR1 SGHTA and CDR2 FQGNSA. CDR3 coding DNA: TGTGCCAGCAGCGCCCCGCCCCTAGTATTCTCCTACAATGAGCAGTTCTTC. Its protein product is CASSAPPLVFSYNEQFF. Full variable domain (missing parts from reference TRBV7-2 and TRBJ2-1): GAGVSQSPSNKVTEKGKDVELRCDPISGHTALYWYRQSLGQGLEFLIYFQGNSAPDKSGLPSDRFSAERTGGSVSTLTIQRTQQEDSAVYLCASSAPPLVFSYNEQFFGPGTRLTVL.

The genes are TRBV28 and TRBJ2-5; 8 bases map to TRBD1. Germline V gene data show CDR1 as MDHEN and CDR2 as SYDVKM. The CDR3 totals 15 residues. Losses at the gene ends were 4 bases for V and 4 bases for J; bases not matched to a gene: 8. The chain's CDR3 is CASSSSGTGGETQYF. DNA for the CDR3: TGTGCCAGCAGTTCGTCTGGGACAGGAGGAGAGACCCAGTACTTC.

V usage is TRBV4-3 and J usage is TRBJ2-3; unclear D gene. Germline V gene sequence: CDR1 LGHNA, CDR2 YSLEER. V was clipped by 3 bases and J by 7 bases, with 11 bases between them. The CDR3 contains 13 residues. CDR3 amino acids: CASSQDRANTQYF. The CDR3 bases are TGCGCCAGCAGCCAGGACCGGGCAAATACGCAGTATTTT.

The chain combines TRBV18 with TRBJ1-5; weak D call: TRBD1 (5 bases). CDR3 size: 15 residues. Germline loops: CDR1 KGHSH, CDR2 LQKENI. The V end was cut by 6 bases, the J end by 6 bases, with 18 bases between. The DNA for the CDR3 is TGTGCCAGCTCGTCGGCGGGGGGATCGGGTCAGCCCCAGCATTTT. This translates into CASSSAGGSGQPQHF.

The CDR3 DNA reads as TGTGCCAGCAGCTGGGAAGACACCGGAACTAATGAAAAACTGTTTTTT. This gives the protein CASSWEDTGTNEKLFF. V and J are TRBV5-4 and TRBJ1-4; D gene unclear. V was trimmed by 3 bases and J by 1 base, leaving 13 bases between them. The CDR3 sequence is 16 residues long. Germline-derived CDR1 and CDR2 are SGHNT and YYREEE (reference sequence).

This rearrangement joins TRBV5-1 to TRBJ2-7, with 9 bases fitting TRBD1. Germline CDR1 SGHRS, CDR2 YFSETQ. After removal of 2 bases from V and 6 bases from J, the junction contained 9 bases not matched to a gene. The CDR3 has 15 residues. The CDR3 bases are TGCGCCAGCAGCTTTTCGTCACAGGGGGCGTTCGAGCAGTACTTC. This sequence encodes CASSFSSQGAFEQYF.

The chain links TRBV29-1 to TRBJ1-3, with TRBD1 matching over 8 bases. The length of the CDR3 is 14 residues. With 4 bases clipped from V and 4 bases from J, the junction kept 6 bases outside the gene matches. Germline CDR1 and CDR2: SQVTM and ANQGSEA. The CDR3 coding sequence is TGCAGCGTTGCGCAGGGGGCGCCCGGAAACACCATATATTTT. Protein: CSVAQGAPGNTIYF.

The V and J genes are TRBV28 and TRBJ1-5; 7 positions match TRBD1. This CDR3 has 14 residues. Trimming removed 7 bases from V and 1 base from J; junction bases left unmatched: 4. Germline assignment: CDR1 MDHEN and CDR2 SYDVKM. The CDR3 nucleotides read TGTGCCAGCACCCAGGGGGGGAGCAATCAGCCCCAGCATTTT. Amino acids: CASTQGGSNQPQHF.

The chain has TRBV3-1 (or the pseudogene TRBV3-2) and TRBJ1-5; possibly TRBD1 for D (5 bases). Trimming took off 0 bases at V and 5 bases at J, with 14 bases between the two ends. CDR1 and CDR2 from the germline V gene are LGHDT and YNNKEL (reference sequence). This CDR3 has 16 residues. As DNA, the CDR3 is TGTGCCAGCAGCCAAGATAACAGCCTGGGGGATCAGCCCCAGCATTTT. This sequence encodes CASSQDNSLGDQPQHF.

V gene TRBV7-9 combines with J gene TRBJ2-6, with TRBD1 identical over 8 bases. V lost 7 bases and J lost 0; bases outside the gene matches: 8. CDR3 size: 17 residues. Germline V gene data show CDR1 as SEHNR and CDR2 as FQNEAQ (reference sequence). For the CDR3, the DNA is TGTGCCAGCACCAACAGGGGGAAACACTCTGGGGCCAACGTCCTGACTTTC. As protein: CASTNRGKHSGANVLTF.

The rearrangement links TRBV2 to TRBJ1-2; 7 positions agree with TRBD1. CDR3 size: 13 residues. Germline CDR1 is SNHLY and CDR2 is FYNNEI. V lost 6 bases, J lost 12 bases, and 13 bases stayed unmatched. CDR3 loop: CASRQGQDGVDTF. The DNA for the CDR3 is TGTGCCAGCAGACAAGGACAGGATGGTGTGGACACCTTC.

The J gene is TRBJ2-3, the V gene TRBV5-1; 11 positions agree with TRBD2. This CDR3 has 17 amino acids. Trimming took 2 bases from V and 7 from J; bases not matched to a gene: 12. CDR1 is SGHRS and CDR2 is YFSETQ in the germline V gene. For the CDR3, the DNA is TGCGCCAGCAGCTTCGGGACTAGCGGTCGCGGGGTGAATACGCAGTATTTT. Translation gives CASSFGTSGRGVNTQYF.

This clone was counted once. This rearrangement joins TRBV20-1 to TRBJ2-4, with D unclear. The CDR3 length is 11 residues. Germline CDR1 reads DFQATT; CDR2 reads SNEGSKA (reference sequence). Trimming took off 6 bases at V and 1 base at J, with 4 bases between the two ends. The DNA for the CDR3 is TGCAGTGCAGGGGCCAAAAACATTCAGTACTTC. Its translation is CSAGAKNIQYF.

The genes are TRBV18 and TRBJ1-1, with 10 bases fitting TRBD1. Trimming cost V 5 bases and J 4 bases; bases outside gene matches: 4. Germline CDR1 reads KGHSH; CDR2 reads LQKENI. The CDR3 has 14 amino acids. In DNA form, the CDR3 reads TGTGCCAGCTCAACTGACAGGGGGCTCACTGAAGCTTTCTTT. It encodes CASSTDRGLTEAFF.

The J gene is TRBJ2-2, the V gene TRBV6-2 or TRBV6-3; no definite D call. Trimming removed 2 bases from V and 6 bases from J, with 10 bases in between. This CDR3 has 14 residues. Germline-derived CDR1 and CDR2 are MNHEY and SVGEGT. The CDR3 sequence is CASSYGSPPGELFF. The CDR3 DNA reads TGTGCCAGCAGTTACGGAAGCCCCCCCGGGGAGCTGTTTTTT.

The chain links TRBV5-4 to TRBJ1-1, with D hard to call. Germline V lookup: CDR1 SGHNT, CDR2 YYREEE (reference sequence). The V end lost 2 bases, the J end lost 2 bases, and 13 bases lay between the germline ends. This CDR3 is 15 amino acids long. The CDR3 region has the DNA TGTGCCAGCAGCTTTGCGGCCAGCATAAACACTGAAGCTTTCTTT. It codes for CASSFAASINTEAFF. The whole variable domain, remainder taken from reference TRBV5-4 and TRBJ1-1, is ETGVTQSPTHLIKTRGQQVTLRCSSQSGHNTVSWYQQALGQGPQFIFQYYREEENGRGNFPPRFSGLQFPNYSSELNVNALELDDSALYLCASSFAASINTEAFFGQGTRLTVV.

V gene TRBV6-5 combines with J gene TRBJ1-1; 9 nucleotides match TRBD1. Germline CDR1 is MNHEY and CDR2 is SVGAGI. Trimming took 3 bases from V and 4 from J; bases not matched to a gene: 6. The CDR3 covers 15 residues. CDR3 region: CASSYWGQGGTEAFF. In DNA, the CDR3 is TGTGCCAGCAGTTATTGGGGACAGGGCGGCACTGAAGCTTTCTTT.

The J gene is TRBJ1-1, the V gene TRBV7-9; possible D gene TRBD1, 6 bases. Germline V CDR1 and CDR2: SEHNR, FQNEAQ (reference sequence). The CDR3 has 16 amino acids. Trimming removed 0 bases at V and 1 base at J, with 12 bases between. The CDR3 nucleotides read TGTGCCAGCAGCTTAGCGGGACACCTTAAGAACACTGAAGCTTTCTTT. It yields the protein CASSLAGHLKNTEAFF.